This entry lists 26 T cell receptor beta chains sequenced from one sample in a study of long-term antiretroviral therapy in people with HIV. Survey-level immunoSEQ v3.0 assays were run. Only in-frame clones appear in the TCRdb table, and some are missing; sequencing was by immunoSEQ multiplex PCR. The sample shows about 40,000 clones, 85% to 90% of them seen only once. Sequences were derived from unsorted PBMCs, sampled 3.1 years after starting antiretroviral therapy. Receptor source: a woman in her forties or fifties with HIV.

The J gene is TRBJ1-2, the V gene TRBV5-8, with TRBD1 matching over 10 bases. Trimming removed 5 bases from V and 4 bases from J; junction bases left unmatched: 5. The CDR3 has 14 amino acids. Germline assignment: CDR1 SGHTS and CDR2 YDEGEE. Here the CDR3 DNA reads TGTGCCAGCAGTTCCGACAGGGGGCTCTATGGCTACACCTTC. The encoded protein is CASSSDRGLYGYTF. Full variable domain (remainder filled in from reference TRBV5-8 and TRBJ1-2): EAGVTQSPTHLIKTRGQQATLRCSPISGHTSVYWYQQALGLGLQFLLWYDEGEERNRGNFPPRFSGRQFPNYSSELNVNALELEDSALYLCASSSDRGLYGYTFGSGTRLTVV.

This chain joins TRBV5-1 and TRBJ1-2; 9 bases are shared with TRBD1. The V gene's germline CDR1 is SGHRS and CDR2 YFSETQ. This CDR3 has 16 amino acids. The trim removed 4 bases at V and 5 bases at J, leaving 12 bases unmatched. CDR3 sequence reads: CASSRRTGEGVYGYTF. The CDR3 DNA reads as TGCGCCAGCAGCCGTCGGACAGGGGAGGGGGTTTATGGCTACACCTTC.

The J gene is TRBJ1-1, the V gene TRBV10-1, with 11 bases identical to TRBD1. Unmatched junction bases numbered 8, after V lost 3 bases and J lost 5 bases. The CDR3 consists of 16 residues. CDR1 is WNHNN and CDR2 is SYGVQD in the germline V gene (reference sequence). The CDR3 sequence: CASSERGQGAWTEAFF. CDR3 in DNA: TGCGCCAGCAGTGAAAGAGGACAGGGGGCTTGGACTGAAGCTTTCTTT.

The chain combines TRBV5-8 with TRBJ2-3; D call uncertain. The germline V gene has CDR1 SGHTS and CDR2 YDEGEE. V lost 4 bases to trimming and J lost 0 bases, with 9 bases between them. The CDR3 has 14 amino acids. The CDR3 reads CASSPRWSTDTQYF. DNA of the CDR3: TGTGCCAGCAGCCCCAGGTGGAGCACAGATACGCAGTATTTT.

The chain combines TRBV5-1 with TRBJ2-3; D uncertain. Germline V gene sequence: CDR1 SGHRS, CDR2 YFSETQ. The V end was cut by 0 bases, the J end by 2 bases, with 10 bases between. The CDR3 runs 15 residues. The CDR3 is CASSLVPGFTDTQYF. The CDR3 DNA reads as TGCGCCAGCAGCTTGGTTCCAGGCTTCACAGATACGCAGTATTTT.

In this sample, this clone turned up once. The CDR3, as DNA: TGTGCCAGCAGCTTGGTTACGTTAACCTACAATGAGCAGTTCTTC. Translation gives CASSLVTLTYNEQFF. The chain recombines TRBV5-6 with TRBJ2-1, with D unclear. Germline CDR1 is SGHDT and CDR2 is YYEEEE. The CDR3 is made up of 15 amino acids. V lost 0 bases, J lost 2 bases, and 9 bases lay in between.

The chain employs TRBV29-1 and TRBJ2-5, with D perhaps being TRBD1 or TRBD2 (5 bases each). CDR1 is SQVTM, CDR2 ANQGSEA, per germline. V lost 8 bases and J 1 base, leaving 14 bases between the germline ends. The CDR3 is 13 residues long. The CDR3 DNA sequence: TGCAGCAGTGGGGGTGTCACCCAAGAGACCCAGTACTTC. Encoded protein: CSSGGVTQETQYF.

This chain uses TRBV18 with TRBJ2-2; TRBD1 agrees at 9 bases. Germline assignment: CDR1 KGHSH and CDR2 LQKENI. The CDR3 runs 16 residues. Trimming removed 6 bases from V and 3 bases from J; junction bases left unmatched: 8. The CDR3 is CASSRAGTGYTGELFF. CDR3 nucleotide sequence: TGTGCCAGCTCTCGCGCCGGGACAGGGTACACCGGGGAGCTGTTTTTT.

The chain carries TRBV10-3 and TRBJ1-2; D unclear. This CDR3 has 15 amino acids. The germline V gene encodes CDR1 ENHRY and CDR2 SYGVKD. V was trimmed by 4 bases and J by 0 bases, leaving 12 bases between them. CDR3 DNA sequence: TGTGCCATCAGTGGGCCTGAGGAATCTAACTATGGCTACACCTTC. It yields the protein CAISGPEESNYGYTF.

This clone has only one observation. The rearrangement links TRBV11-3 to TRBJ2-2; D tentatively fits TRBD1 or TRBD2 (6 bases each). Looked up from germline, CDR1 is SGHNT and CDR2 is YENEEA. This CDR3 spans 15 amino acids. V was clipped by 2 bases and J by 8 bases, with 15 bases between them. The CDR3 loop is CASSLMGGASGELFF. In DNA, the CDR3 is TGTGCCAGCAGCTTAATGGGGGGCGCTTCGGGGGAGCTGTTTTTT.

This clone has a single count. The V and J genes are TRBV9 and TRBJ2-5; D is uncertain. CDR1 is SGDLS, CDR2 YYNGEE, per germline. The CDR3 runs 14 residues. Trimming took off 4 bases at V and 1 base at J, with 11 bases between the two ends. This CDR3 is CASSPRAVQETQYF. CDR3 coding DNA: TGTGCCAGCAGCCCTCGGGCAGTCCAAGAGACCCAGTACTTC.

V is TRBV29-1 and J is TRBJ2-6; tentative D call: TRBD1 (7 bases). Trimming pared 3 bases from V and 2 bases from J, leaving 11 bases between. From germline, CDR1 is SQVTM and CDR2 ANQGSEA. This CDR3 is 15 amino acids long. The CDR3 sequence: CSVEEGAAGANVLTF. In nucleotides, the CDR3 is TGCAGCGTTGAGGAGGGGGCCGCTGGGGCCAACGTCCTGACTTTC.

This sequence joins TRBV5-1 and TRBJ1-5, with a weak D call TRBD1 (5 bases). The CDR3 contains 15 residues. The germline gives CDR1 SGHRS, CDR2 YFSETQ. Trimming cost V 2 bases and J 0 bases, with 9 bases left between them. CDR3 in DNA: TGCGCCAGCAGCTTATTAGGGGTTAGCAATCAGCCCCAGCATTTT. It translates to CASSLLGVSNQPQHF.

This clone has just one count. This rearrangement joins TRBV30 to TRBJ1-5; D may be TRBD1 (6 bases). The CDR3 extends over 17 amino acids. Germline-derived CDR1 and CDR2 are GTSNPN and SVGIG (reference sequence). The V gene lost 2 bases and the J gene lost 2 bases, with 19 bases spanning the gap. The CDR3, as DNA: TGTGCCTGGAGTCGGGGGGCCTTGGGCAGTGGCAATCAGCCCCAGCATTTT. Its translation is CAWSRGALGSGNQPQHF.

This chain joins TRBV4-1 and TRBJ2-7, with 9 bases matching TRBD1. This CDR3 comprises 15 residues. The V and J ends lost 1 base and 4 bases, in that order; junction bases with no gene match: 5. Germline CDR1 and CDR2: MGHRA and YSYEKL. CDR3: CASSQAQGAKYEQYF. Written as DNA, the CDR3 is TGCGCCAGCAGCCAAGCACAGGGGGCCAAATACGAGCAGTACTTC.

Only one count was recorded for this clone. CDR3 residues: CASSVGSGGNTGELFF. As DNA, the CDR3 is TGTGCCAGCAGCGTGGGTAGCGGGGGTAACACCGGGGAGCTGTTTTTT. The chain combines TRBV9 with TRBJ2-2; TRBD2 agrees at 9 bases. This CDR3 contains 16 residues. Germline V gene lookup returns CDR1 SGDLS and CDR2 YYNGEE. Trimming at V came to 2 bases and at J to 2 bases, leaving 4 bases not matched to a gene.

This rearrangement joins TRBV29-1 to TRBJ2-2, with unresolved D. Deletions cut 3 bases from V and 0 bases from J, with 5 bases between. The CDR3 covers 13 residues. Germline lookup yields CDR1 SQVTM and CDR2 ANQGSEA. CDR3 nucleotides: TGCAGCGTTGAGGGTACGAACACCGGGGAGCTGTTTTTT. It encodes CSVEGTNTGELFF.

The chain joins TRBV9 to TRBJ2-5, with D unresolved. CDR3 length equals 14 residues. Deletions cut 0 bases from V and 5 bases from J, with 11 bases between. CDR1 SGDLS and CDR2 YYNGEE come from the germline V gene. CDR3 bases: TGTGCCAGCAGCGTAGGGGGAATACGGGAGACCCAGTACTTC. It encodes CASSVGGIRETQYF. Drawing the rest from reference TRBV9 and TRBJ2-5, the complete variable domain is DSGVTQTPKHLITATGQRVTLRCSPRSGDLSVYWYQQSLDQGLQFLIQYYNGEERAKGNILERFSAQQFPDLHSELNLSSLELGDSALYFCASSVGGIRETQYFGPGTRLLVL.

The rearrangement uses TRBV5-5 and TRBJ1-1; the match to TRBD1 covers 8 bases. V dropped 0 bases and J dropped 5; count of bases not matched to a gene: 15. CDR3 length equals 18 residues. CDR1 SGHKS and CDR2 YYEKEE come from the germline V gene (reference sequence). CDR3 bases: TGTGCCAGCAGCTTGGAAGGGGTCGGGGCAGGGGGCCGTACTGAAGCTTTCTTT. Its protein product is CASSLEGVGAGGRTEAFF.

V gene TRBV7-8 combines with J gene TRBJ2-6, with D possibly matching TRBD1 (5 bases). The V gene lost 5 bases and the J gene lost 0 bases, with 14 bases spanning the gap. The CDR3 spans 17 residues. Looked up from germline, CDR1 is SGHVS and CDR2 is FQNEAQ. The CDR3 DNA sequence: TGTGCCAGCAGCCCTGGACAAACTGACTCTGGGGCCAACGTCCTGACTTTC. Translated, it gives CASSPGQTDSGANVLTF.

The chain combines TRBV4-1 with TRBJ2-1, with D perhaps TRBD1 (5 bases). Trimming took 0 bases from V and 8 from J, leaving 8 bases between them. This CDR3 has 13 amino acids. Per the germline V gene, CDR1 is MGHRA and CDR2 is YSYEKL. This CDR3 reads CASSQDRVDEQFF. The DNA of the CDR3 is TGCGCCAGCAGCCAAGACAGGGTCGATGAGCAGTTCTTC.

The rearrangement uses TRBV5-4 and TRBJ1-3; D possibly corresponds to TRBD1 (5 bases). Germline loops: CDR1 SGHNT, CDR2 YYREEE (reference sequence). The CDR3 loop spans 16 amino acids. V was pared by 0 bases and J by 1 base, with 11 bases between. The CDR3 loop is CASSLAFGQSGNTIYF. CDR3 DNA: TGTGCCAGCAGCTTGGCCTTCGGACAATCTGGAAACACCATATATTTT.

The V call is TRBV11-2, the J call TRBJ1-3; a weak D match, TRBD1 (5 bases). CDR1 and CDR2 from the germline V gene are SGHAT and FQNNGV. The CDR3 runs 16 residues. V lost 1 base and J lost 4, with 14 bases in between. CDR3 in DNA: TGTGCCAGCAGCTTAGGCGTTAAATCAGGGGGAAACACCATATATTTT. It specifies CASSLGVKSGGNTIYF.

CDR3 coding DNA: TGTGCCAGCAGCTTAGTAGCCATGAACACTGAAGCTTTCTTT. Translated, it gives CASSLVAMNTEAFF. The chain couples TRBV7-3 to TRBJ1-1; D uncertain. The CDR3 totals 14 residues. Per the germline V gene, CDR1 is SGHTA and CDR2 is FQGTGA. Trimming removed 2 bases from V and 0 bases from J, with 7 bases in between.

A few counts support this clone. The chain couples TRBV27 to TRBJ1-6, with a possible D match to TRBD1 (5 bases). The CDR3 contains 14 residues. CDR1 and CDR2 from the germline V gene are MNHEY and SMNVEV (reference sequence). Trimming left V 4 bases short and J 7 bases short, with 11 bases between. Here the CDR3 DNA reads TGTGCCAGCAGTTGGGGGTCGGGGAATTCACCCCTCCACTTT. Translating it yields CASSWGSGNSPLHF.

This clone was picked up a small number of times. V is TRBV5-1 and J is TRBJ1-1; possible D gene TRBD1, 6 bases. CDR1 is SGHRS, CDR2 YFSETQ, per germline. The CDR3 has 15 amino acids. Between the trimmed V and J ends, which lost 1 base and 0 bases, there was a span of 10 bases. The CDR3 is CASSLTGTVNTEAFF. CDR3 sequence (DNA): TGCGCCAGCAGCTTGACAGGGACTGTGAACACTGAAGCTTTCTTT.